The clone carrying this T cell receptor beta chain was seen a few times. Its specificity is not known. Scientists made TCR beta libraries using quantitative 5'-RACE with molecular barcodes. TCRdb reprocessed the 5' RACE reads via MiXCR and lists one record per CDR3 protein. The sample contains approximately 400,000 distinct CDR3 sequences, roughly 17% of which appear only once. The CDR3 has 14 residues. V dropped 2 bases and J dropped 8; count of bases not matched to a gene: 5. The sample is drawn from a study of CD8 T cells in ankylosing spondylitis. Study-wide results and caveats: Characteristic of ankylosing spondylitis blood, it appeared, was a TCR beta motif comprising several highly homologous variants. Prior literature has documented some motif variants in synovial fluid and blood from reactive arthritis. Disease-linked clones displayed a CD8+ phenotype and appeared relatively rarely in peripheral blood. Enrichment of disease-linked clones was reportedly significant in matched ankylosing spondylitis synovial fluid.

This rearrangement joins TRBV12-3 or TRBV12-4 to TRBJ1-2; 10 nucleotides line up with TRBD1. Sequenced sample: blood, either unsorted or a sorted T cell fraction (not recorded which). This receptor was taken from a male donor with ankylosing spondylitis. The CDR3 DNA is TGTGCCAGCAGTTTATCGGACAGGGGGGGGGGCTACACCTTC. Its translation: CASSLSDRGGGYTF.